The 8 T cell receptor beta chains below come from one sample, sequenced in a study of siplizumab effects on memory and regulatory T cells. Sequenced by immunoSEQ multiplex PCR; TCRdb stores in-frame clones only, minus some. The sample shows around 100,000 clones, 75% to 95% of them seen only once. The sample was CD4+ T cells sorted from blood. The origin of the receptors is a human donor in good health. Some clones in this sample may be carry-over from other donors' samples.

The chain combines TRBV11-2 with TRBJ2-1; the match to TRBD2 covers 8 bases. V lost 4 bases, J lost 8 bases, and 10 bases stayed unmatched. Per germline, CDR1 SGHAT and CDR2 FQNNGV. CDR3 length: 15 amino acids. The DNA of the CDR3 is TGTGCCAGCAGCTCAAGTGGGCCCGGGGGGGATGAGCAGTTCTTC. This translates into CASSSSGPGGDEQFF.

The chain joins TRBV25-1 to TRBJ2-5, with D possibly matching TRBD1 (6 bases). The CDR3 totals 13 residues. Looked up from germline, CDR1 is MGHDK and CDR2 is SYGVNS. Trimming took 2 bases from V and 7 from J, leaving 11 bases between them. The CDR3 bases are TGTGCCAGCAGTGAAGGCCCCAGGGGGACCCAGTACTTC. It yields the protein CASSEGPRGTQYF.

This chain links TRBV6-1 with TRBJ1-2; possibly TRBD1 for D (6 bases). V lost 1 base and J lost 2, with 11 bases in between. The CDR3 runs to 15 residues. Germline loops: CDR1 MNHNS, CDR2 SASEGT. The CDR3 nucleotides are TGTGCCAGCAGTGAAGTACAGGGCAAAAACTATGGCTACACCTTC. This encodes CASSEVQGKNYGYTF.

This chain joins TRBV11-2 and TRBJ2-5, with D perhaps TRBD2 (5 bases). Trimming removed 0 bases at V and 9 bases at J, with 11 bases between. Germline V lookup: CDR1 SGHAT, CDR2 FQNNGV. The CDR3 is 13 residues long. This CDR3 reads CASSLDLALAQYF. CDR3 sequence (DNA): TGTGCCAGCAGCTTAGATCTAGCATTGGCCCAGTACTTC.

The CDR3 DNA reads as TGTGCCTGGAGTCCCAGGAACGCGAACACCGGGGAGCTGTTTTTT. This sequence encodes CAWSPRNANTGELFF. The V call is TRBV30, the J call TRBJ2-2; D is unclear. V was clipped by 2 bases and J by 0 bases, with 10 bases between them. CDR3 length: 15 amino acids. The V gene's germline CDR1 is GTSNPN and CDR2 SVGIG (reference sequence).

The chain employs TRBV28 and TRBJ1-5, with D unresolved. This CDR3 region has 14 residues. Germline V lookup: CDR1 MDHEN, CDR2 SYDVKM. Trimming cost V 6 bases and J 4 bases, with 13 bases left between them. CDR3 sequence reads: CASRSPGDNQPQHF. CDR3 bases: TGTGCCAGCAGATCCCCAGGAGATAATCAGCCCCAGCATTTT.

The chain carries TRBV6-1 and TRBJ2-1, with TRBD2 matching 11 bases. J was trimmed by 7 bases and V by 3 bases; bases with no gene match: 2. The CDR3 is 14 amino acids. Germline loops: CDR1 MNHNS, CDR2 SASEGT. This CDR3 is CASSDSGRVNEQFF. The CDR3, as DNA: TGTGCCAGCAGTGATAGCGGGAGGGTGAATGAGCAGTTCTTC.

The chain combines TRBV19 with TRBJ2-3; the D call may be TRBD1 or TRBD2 (6 bases each). V was shortened by 5 bases and J by 7 bases, with 16 bases between the two germline ends. Germline V gives CDR1 LNHDA, CDR2 SQIVND (reference sequence). This CDR3 spans 14 amino acids. In DNA, the CDR3 is TGTGCCAGTAGTTACGGGCCGGGGGCAAATACGCAGTATTTT. This encodes CASSYGPGANTQYF. The entire variable domain, with the rest obtained from reference TRBV19 and TRBJ2-3, is as follows: DGGITQSPKYLFRKEGQNVTLSCEQNLNHDAMYWYRQDPGQGLRLIYYSQIVNDFQKGDIAEGYSVSREKKESFPLTVTSAQKNPTAFYLCASSYGPGANTQYFGPGTRLTVL.